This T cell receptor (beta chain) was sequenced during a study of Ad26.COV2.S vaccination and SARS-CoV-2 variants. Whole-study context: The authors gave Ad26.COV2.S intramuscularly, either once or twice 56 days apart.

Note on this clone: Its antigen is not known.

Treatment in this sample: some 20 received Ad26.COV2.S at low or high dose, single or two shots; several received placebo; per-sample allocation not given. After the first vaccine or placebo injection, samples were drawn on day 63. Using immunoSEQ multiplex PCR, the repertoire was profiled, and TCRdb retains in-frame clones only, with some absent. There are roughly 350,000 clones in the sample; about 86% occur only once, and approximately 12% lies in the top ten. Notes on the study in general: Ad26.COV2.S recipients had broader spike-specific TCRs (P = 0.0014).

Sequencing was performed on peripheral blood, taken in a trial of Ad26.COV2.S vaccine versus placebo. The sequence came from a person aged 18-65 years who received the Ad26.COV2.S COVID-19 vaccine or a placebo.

This CDR3 is CASSRAGSLSEQYF. DNA of the CDR3: TGTGCCAGCAGCCGAGCGGGCTCCTTAAGTGAGCAGTACTTC. The rearrangement uses TRBV3-1 (or the pseudogene TRBV3-2) and TRBJ2-7; D perhaps matches TRBD2 (6 bases). The V gene lost 4 bases and the J gene lost 7 bases, with 17 bases spanning the gap. The CDR3 contains 14 residues. Germline V gene lookup returns CDR1 LGHDT and CDR2 YNNKEL (reference sequence).